This TCR beta chain stems from a study of cytomegalovirus exposure and HLA in healthy donors. Concerning this clone itself: What it binds is not known.

The study, taken as a whole, reports: Most of the TCR beta V segments (in an earlier analysis) were productive either about 87% or about 30% of the time. As a later analysis revealed, most CMV-associated TCR beta chains appeared HLA-restricted. It was shown in a later analysis that HLA-associated TCR beta chains were more clonally expanded than other, equally common chains.

Donors showed nominal health when sampled, although they likely had unrecorded immune exposures. 60 Vbeta and 13 Jbeta primers were used in PCR. Profiled with immunoSEQ multiplex PCR; TCRdb holds only in-frame clones, not every one. This table holds 150,000 to 200,000 clones, roughly 80% found once. The CDR3 length is 17 residues. CDR1 and CDR2 from the germline V gene are SGHRS and YFSETQ. J lost 7 bases, V lost 4 bases, and 11 bases had no gene match. This clonotype was sampled from a man aged 30 to 39 in good health and CMV-seropositive. The chain uses TRBV5-1 and TRBJ2-2; 12 bases line up with TRBD1. Sequenced: PBMCs. CDR3 coding DNA: TGCGCCAGCAGCCTTGATCCCGGGACAGGGGGCTACGGGGAGCTGTTTTTT. Its protein product is CASSLDPGTGGYGELFF.